A selection of T cell receptor beta chains follows, all from one sample in a study of T cells after posttransplantation cyclophosphamide. Method: immunoSEQ multiplex PCR; TCRdb's copy keeps in-frame clones and lacks some. The repertoire consists of about 40,000 clones, none detected only once. The sequenced material came from PBMCs. All receptors come from a woman aged 50 to 65 in good health and a related stem cell transplant donor. Both conserved end residues are part of each CDR3. The D gene is left open where the match is weak. The size field is filled for only some rows; it gives once, few, many or a size class.

size: NA
V: TRBV6-1
J: TRBJ1-2
D: NA
DNA: TGTGCCAGCAGTGAACAGTCCGTCTATGGCTACACCTTC
CDR3: CASSEQSVYGYTF

size: many
V: TRBV18
J: TRBJ2-7
D: TRBD2
DNA: TGTGCCAGCTCACCGGCGACTAGCGGTACCTACGAGCAGTACTTC
CDR3: CASSPATSGTYEQYF

size: many
V: TRBV29-1
J: TRBJ1-2
D: TRBD1
DNA: TGCAGCGTTGAGCCGACAGGGGTGAGAGGCTATGGCTACACCTTC
CDR3: CSVEPTGVRGYGYTF

size: many
V: TRBV7-5
J: TRBJ1-1
D: NA
DNA: TGTGCCAGAAGCCCCGCACCCCTCGGGACAGGGGGCAACACTGAAGCTTTCTTT
CDR3: CARSPAPLGTGGNTEAFF

size: many
V: TRBV27
J: TRBJ1-6
D: TRBD1
DNA: TGTGCCAGCACCCCGTTGGGGACAGGGCCTTCACCCCTCCACTTT
CDR3: CASTPLGTGPSPLHF

size: many
V: TRBV27
J: TRBJ2-1
D: TRBD1
DNA: TGTGCCAGCAGTTCCGGGACAGTCTTATCGGATGAGCAGTTCTTC
CDR3: CASSSGTVLSDEQFF

size: many
V: TRBV6-7
J: TRBJ1-2
D: NA
DNA: TGTGCCAGCAGTCGGATCAATGGGCTCCCCTTTTATGTCGATGGCTACACCTTC
CDR3: CASSRINGLPFYVDGYTF

size: many
V: TRBV9
J: TRBJ2-1
D: NA
DNA: TGTGCCAGCAGCGCCTCCGGGACTGGAGTCTACAATGAGCAGTTCTTC
CDR3: CASSASGTGVYNEQFF

size: many
V: TRBV5-4
J: TRBJ1-2
D: NA
DNA: TGTGCCAGCAGCCTGACGGGTGGGGCCAACTATGGCTACACCTTC
CDR3: CASSLTGGANYGYTF

size: many
V: TRBV30
J: TRBJ2-3
D: TRBD2
DNA: TGTGCCTGGAGTGAACTAGCGGGGGGTAAGGATACGCAGTATTTT
CDR3: CAWSELAGGKDTQYF

size: many
V: TRBV28
J: TRBJ2-7
D: TRBD2
DNA: TGTGCCAGCAGCCTACTTAGCGGGGCCCCCCCCGGCGAGCAGTACTTC
CDR3: CASSLLSGAPPGEQYF

size: few
V: TRBV7-9
J: TRBJ1-2
D: TRBD1
DNA: TGTGCCAGCAGCTTAGCCCGGGACAGGTATGGCTACACCTTC
CDR3: CASSLARDRYGYTF

size: many
V: TRBV19
J: TRBJ1-2
D: NA
DNA: TGTGCCAGTAGTATAGTAGCTAACTATGGCTACACCTTC
CDR3: CASSIVANYGYTF

size: many
V: TRBV9
J: TRBJ2-1
D: NA
DNA: TGTGCCAGCAGCGGGGGGGATAGCTCCTACAATGAGCAGTTCTTC
CDR3: CASSGGDSSYNEQFF

size: many
V: TRBV7-2
J: TRBJ2-7
D: NA
DNA: TGTGCCAGCAGCTTACGGCGAGCGGCGGCCGAGCGAGGAGTATCCGAGCAGTACTTC
CDR3: CASSLRRAAAERGVSEQYF

size: many
V: TRBV29-1
J: TRBJ1-2
D: NA
DNA: TGCAGCGCTAAGACCTCAAGGACAGACTATGGCTACACCTTC
CDR3: CSAKTSRTDYGYTF

size: many
V: TRBV28
J: TRBJ1-2
D: NA
DNA: TGTGCCAGCAGAAGGTCCGACTCTAACTATGGCTACACCTTC
CDR3: CASRRSDSNYGYTF

size: many
V: TRBV27
J: TRBJ2-1
D: TRBD2
DNA: TGTGCCAGCAGTTTAAGCGGGAGCTCCTACAATGAGCAGTTCTTC
CDR3: CASSLSGSSYNEQFF

size: NA
V: TRBV11-3
J: TRBJ1-2
D: TRBD1
DNA: TGTGCCAGCAGCTTGGACAGGGTTCATGGCTACACCTTC
CDR3: CASSLDRVHGYTF

size: many
V: TRBV5-4
J: TRBJ2-7
D: TRBD1
DNA: TGTGCCAGCAGCCGCGTCCCGGGACAGGGAACGGCCTCCTACGAGCAGTACTTC
CDR3: CASSRVPGQGTASYEQYF

size: few
V: TRBV28
J: TRBJ2-3
D: TRBD2
DNA: TGTGCCAGCAGTTCGCTAGGCGGGGGAAGCACAGATACGCAGTATTTT
CDR3: CASSSLGGGSTDTQYF

size: many
V: TRBV28
J: TRBJ1-5
D: NA
DNA: TGTGCCAGCAGTTATTACGGGGATCAGCCCCAGCATTTT
CDR3: CASSYYGDQPQHF

size: many
V: TRBV7-2
J: TRBJ2-5
D: NA
DNA: TGTGCCAGCAGCTTAACGGGACTTCCCGCGACCCAGTACTTC
CDR3: CASSLTGLPATQYF

size: many
V: TRBV9
J: TRBJ1-6
D: NA
DNA: TGTGCCAGCGATCAGGGGTGGGATTCACCCCTCCACTTT
CDR3: CASDQGWDSPLHF

size: NA
V: TRBV6-5
J: TRBJ1-2
D: NA
DNA: TGTGCCAGCACCGGACACATTAACTATGGCTACACCTTC
CDR3: CASTGHINYGYTF

size: NA
V: TRBV5-8
J: TRBJ2-5
D: TRBD1
DNA: TGTGCCAGCAGGGCCGGGACAGGCAACTTCCAAGAGACCCAGTACTTC
CDR3: CASRAGTGNFQETQYF

size: many
V: TRBV7-8
J: TRBJ2-5
D: NA
DNA: TGTGCCAGCAGCTCCCAAGGGACATCCCAAGAGACCCAGTACTTC
CDR3: CASSSQGTSQETQYF

size: many
V: TRBV11-2
J: TRBJ2-7
D: NA
DNA: TGTGCCAGCAGCCCAGTGGCACCTAGACAGGCCTACGAGCAGTACTTC
CDR3: CASSPVAPRQAYEQYF